This T cell receptor beta chain emerged from a study of blood T cell repertoires in COVID-19. Study-wide context: The samples span acute and convalescent COVID-19 from the United States, Italy and Spain. PBMCs, B-cell-depleted T cells, or T cells were the source of the cDNA or gDNA that made up the material.

Original processing notes: The assay estimated nucleated cells by amplifying reference gene primers. Some clones are missing from TCRdb's copy, which holds only in-frame ones; the method was immunoSEQ multiplex PCR. The DNA gave D and trimming, while V, J and clone size come from that table. The table lists 40,000 or so clones, about 80% of them singletons. Germline loops: CDR1 MNHEY, CDR2 SVGEGT. Trimming took off 5 bases at V and 5 bases at J, with 13 bases between the two ends. The CDR3 is 14 amino acids. The sequence was obtained from a human donor with acute or convalescent COVID-19. The donor label of this sample is uncertain. Input material: peripheral blood. The rearrangement uses TRBV6-2 or TRBV6-3 and TRBJ2-1, with D hard to call. The CDR3 sequence is CASSPPAENNEQFF. The CDR3 coding sequence is TGTGCCAGCAGTCCCCCCGCGGAGAACAATGAGCAGTTCTTC.